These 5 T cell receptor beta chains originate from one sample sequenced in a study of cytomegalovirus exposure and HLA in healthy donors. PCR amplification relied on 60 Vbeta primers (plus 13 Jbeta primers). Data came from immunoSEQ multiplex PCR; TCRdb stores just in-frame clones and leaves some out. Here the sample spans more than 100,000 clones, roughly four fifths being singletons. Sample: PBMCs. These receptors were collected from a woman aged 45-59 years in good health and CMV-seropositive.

The CDR3 bases are TGTGCCAGCAGCTCCCAACCGGGACTAGCGGGGGCTACAGATACGCAGTATTTT. Translating gives CASSSQPGLAGATDTQYF. The chain couples TRBV7-2 to TRBJ2-3; the match to TRBD2 covers 14 bases. This CDR3 has 18 amino acids. CDR1 SGHTA and CDR2 FQGNSA come from the germline V gene. After removal of 4 bases from V and 3 bases from J, the junction contained 9 bases not matched to a gene.

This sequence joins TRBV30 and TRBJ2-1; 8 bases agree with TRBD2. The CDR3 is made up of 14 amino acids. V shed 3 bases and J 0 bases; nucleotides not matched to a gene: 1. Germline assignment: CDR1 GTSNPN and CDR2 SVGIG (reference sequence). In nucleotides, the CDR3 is TGTGCCTGGAGAGCGGGGGACTCCTACAATGAGCAGTTCTTC. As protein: CAWRAGDSYNEQFF. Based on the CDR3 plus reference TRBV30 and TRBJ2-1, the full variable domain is SQTIHQWPATLVQPVGSPLSLECTVEGTSNPNLYWYRQAAGRGLQLLFYSVGIGQISSEVPQNLSASRPQDRQFILSSKKLLLSDSGFYLCAWRAGDSYNEQFFGPGTRLTVL.

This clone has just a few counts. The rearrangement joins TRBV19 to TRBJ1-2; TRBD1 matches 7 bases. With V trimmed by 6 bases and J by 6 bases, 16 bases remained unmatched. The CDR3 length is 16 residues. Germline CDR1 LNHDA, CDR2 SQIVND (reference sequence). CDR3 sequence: CASRDSGTAVPHGYTF. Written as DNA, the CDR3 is TGTGCCAGTAGGGATTCCGGGACAGCGGTCCCCCATGGCTACACCTTC.

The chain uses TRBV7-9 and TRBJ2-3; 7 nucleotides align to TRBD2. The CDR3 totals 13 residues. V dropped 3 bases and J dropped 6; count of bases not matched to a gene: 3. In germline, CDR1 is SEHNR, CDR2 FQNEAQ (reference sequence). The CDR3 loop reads CASSLFGGDTQYF. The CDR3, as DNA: TGTGCCAGCAGCTTGTTCGGGGGGGATACGCAGTATTTT. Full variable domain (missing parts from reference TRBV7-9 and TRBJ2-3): DTGVSQNPRHKITKRGQNVTFRCDPISEHNRLYWYRQTLGQGPEFLTYFQNEAQLEKSRLLSDRFSAERPKGSFSTLEIQRTEQGDSAMYLCASSLFGGDTQYFGPGTRLTVL.

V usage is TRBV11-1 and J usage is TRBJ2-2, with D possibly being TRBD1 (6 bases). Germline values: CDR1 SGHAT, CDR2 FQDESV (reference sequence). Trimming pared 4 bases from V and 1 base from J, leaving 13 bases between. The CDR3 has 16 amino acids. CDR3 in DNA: TGTGCCAGCAGCTCGCGACAGGAAGAGAACACCGGGGAGCTGTTTTTT. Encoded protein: CASSSRQEENTGELFF.